This T cell receptor (beta chain) originates from a study of T cell responses to AZD1222 COVID-19 vaccine. Study in general: Researchers grouped second doses given at about 4 or about 12 weeks into one pool. Broader study findings: Only a handful of AZD1222 recipients were seropositive at baseline. Spike-specific TCR depth and breadth grew after two AZD1222 doses. Donors were chiefly white British, with a greater number of females, and clonal diversity was perhaps underestimated.

Deletions cut 1 base from V and 6 bases from J, with 7 bases between. The V gene's germline CDR1 is SGHAT and CDR2 FQNNGV. The CDR3 has 13 residues. On this clone: The antigen is unknown.

The method was immunoSEQ multiplex PCR; TCRdb's version includes in-frame clones alone and lacks a portion of them. The sample has 150,000 to 200,000 clones, about 92% seen once; the top ten hold around 2.5%. The sequencing used peripheral blood, collected on day 0 of AZD1222 vaccination. This clonotype was sampled from an adult in good health. This chain uses TRBV11-2 with TRBJ2-1; no reliable D call. The CDR3 reads CASSLGFSNEQFF. The CDR3 DNA sequence: TGTGCCAGCAGCTTAGGGTTCAGCAATGAGCAGTTCTTC.